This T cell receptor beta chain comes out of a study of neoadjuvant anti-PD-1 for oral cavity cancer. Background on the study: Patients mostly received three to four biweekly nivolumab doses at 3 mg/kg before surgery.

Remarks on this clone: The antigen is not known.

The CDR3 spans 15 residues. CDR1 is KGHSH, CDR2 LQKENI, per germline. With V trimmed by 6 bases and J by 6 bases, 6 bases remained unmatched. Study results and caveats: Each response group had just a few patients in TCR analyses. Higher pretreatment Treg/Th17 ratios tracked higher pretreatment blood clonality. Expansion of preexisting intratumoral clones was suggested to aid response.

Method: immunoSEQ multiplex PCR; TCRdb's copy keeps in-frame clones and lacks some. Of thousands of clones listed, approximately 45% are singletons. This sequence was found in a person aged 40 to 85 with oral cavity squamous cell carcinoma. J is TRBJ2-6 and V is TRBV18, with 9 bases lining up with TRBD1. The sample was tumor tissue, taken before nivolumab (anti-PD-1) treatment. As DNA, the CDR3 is TGTGCCAGCTCGCCTACAGGGGGCGAGGCCAACGTCCTGACTTTC. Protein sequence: CASSPTGGEANVLTF.